This TCR beta chain was sequenced during a study of blood T cell repertoires in COVID-19 (dated by TCRdb to the early 2020s). Concerning the study at large: Samples covering the acute and convalescent phases of COVID-19 were provided by collaborators in the United States, Italy and Spain. The prospective study material was composed of cDNA or gDNA derived from T cells, B-cell-depleted T cells, or PBMCs. The dataset comprised deeply sampled blood TCRbeta repertoires from subjects exposed to, actively infected with, or recovered from COVID-19. The repertoires were released in a freely available public database intended as a resource for research on the immune response to SARS-CoV-2. The samples were drawn from the first 160 participants of the ongoing ImmuneRACE study and from 1,254 subjects provided by 6 global collaborators. The sample metadata nearly always contained a de-identified subject ID, COVID-19 status, age in years and sex. Where available, HLA class I and class II types were obtained from metadata supplied by the sample provider rather than from assay-based typing. Findings and caveats that apply to the study as a whole: Clinical and demographic metadata were provided uncurated, with the amount varying by source and participant.

The collaborating institutions used their own protocols to collect whole blood in K2EDTA tubes. Collaborator samples were shipped for TCRbeta analysis as frozen whole blood, isolated PBMCs, or DNA extracted from either sample type. A distance of 5 bases separates the germline ends of V and J, which lose 0 bases and 3 bases respectively. The CDR3 has 14 amino acids, counting the end cysteine and phenylalanine. Only the CDR3 region is kept as DNA, spanning 42 bases read in frame from base 1. The CDR1 and CDR2 encoded by the germline V gene (reference sequence) are MNHEY and SMNVEV. With respect to this clone: Its binding antigen is unknown. No base quality information exists; no much larger clone differs at one position.

The immunoSEQ Assay, a bias-controlled multiplex PCR, was used to amplify TCRbeta CDR3 regions from genomic DNA. The study's own analysis went as follows. Within the assay, amplification of reference gene primers was used to estimate how many nucleated cells each sample contained. Sequence reads were collapsed and filtered to measure the absolute abundance of every unique TCRbeta CDR3 rearrangement. For each sample, productive Simpson clonality was calculated as the square root of Simpson's diversity index over productive rearrangements. Drawn from immuneACCESS, this table holds only the in-frame rearrangements with V and J called that TCRdb kept. Clones are partly lost; checked studies trace under half to an unresolved V gene and leave the rest unexplained. Clone size and V and J calls were adopted from that table, with D and trimming inferred from the DNA. The sample table records just over 35,000 clones; roughly four fifths of these occur just once. The top ten constitute around 42% of the sample.

The source material was peripheral blood. The chain is encoded by TRBV27 joined to TRBJ1-4, with the D gene too uncertain to name. The TCR sequence derives from a human donor in a cohort sampled during active or convalescent COVID-19. The donor label of this sample is uncertain. The CDR3 region reads CASSLSGANEKLFF. Here is the DNA: TGTGCCAGCAGTTTATCGGGAGCTAATGAAAAACTGTTTTTT.